This T cell receptor (beta chain) derives from a study of beta chain features in type 1 diabetes. Study as a whole: Comparable age, gender and cell yields were observed in patients relative to healthy donors.

Every single donor gave one heparinised blood draw, and these averaged around 120 mL. The CDR3 runs to 14 residues. V lost 2 bases, J lost 4 bases, and 8 bases lay in between. CDR1 is SGHAT and CDR2 is FQNNGV in the germline V gene. Overall study findings and caveats: In every one of the four CD4+ subsets, TCRB CDR3s were moderately but significantly shorter in Type 1 diabetes patients.

Isolated RNA was reverse transcribed in full, so expressed TCRB transcripts were sequenced. An average around 3.5 million reads came from naive, central memory and regulatory T cell samples. The assay was immunoSEQ multiplex PCR, and TCRdb's table has in-frame clones only and misses some. Among about 280,000 clones listed, approximately 15% were seen once. With regard to this clone: Its antigen remains unidentified.

This sequence was found in a man aged 18 to 29 with type 1 diabetes. This chain joins TRBV11-2 and TRBJ2-2; D remains unclear. Material: naive CD4+ T cells from blood. CDR3 sequence (DNA): TGTGCCAGCAGCTTACGGGTATCCACCGGGGAGCTGTTTTTT. Translation gives CASSLRVSTGELFF.